This T cell receptor (beta chain) was identified during a study of identifying expanded T cells in peripheral blood. Whole-study results and caveats: About 1.2 clones differed between technical replicates, versus about 17 and 20 over time.

With V trimmed by 6 bases and J by 5 bases, 4 bases remained unmatched. Germline lookup yields CDR1 LNHDA and CDR2 SQIVND (reference sequence). The CDR3 spans 13 residues. Using immunoSEQ multiplex PCR, the repertoire was profiled, and TCRdb retains in-frame clones only, with some absent. The sample includes roughly 92,000 clones, around nine tenths of them seen just once. A word on this clone: Its cognate antigen is unknown.

The genes are TRBV19 and TRBJ2-7; TRBD2 agrees at 10 bases. Material: blood. The TCR sequence derives from a person between 18 and 75 years old in good health. The CDR3 nucleotides are TGTGCCAGTAGGTCACTAGCGGGGAACGAGCAGTACTTC. It codes for CASRSLAGNEQYF. The full variable domain, rest sourced from reference TRBV19 and TRBJ2-7, is DGGITQSPKYLFRKEGQNVTLSCEQNLNHDAMYWYRQDPGQGLRLIYYSQIVNDFQKGDIAEGYSVSREKKESFPLTVTSAQKNPTAFYLCASRSLAGNEQYFGPGTRLTVT.